The 9 T cell receptor beta chains in this list originate from one sample, sequenced in a study of liver allograft versus peripheral blood T cells (dated by TCRdb to 2020 to 2021). Regarding the research as a whole: The study compared T cell receptor repertoires found within transplanted livers against repertoires in the peripheral blood of liver transplant recipients.

TCRdb lists the instrument as Illumina MiSeq. In TCRdb, the public reads were trimmed at Q25 with fastp and aligned with MiXCR, with productive beta chains retained. Each CDR3 protein appears once, grouped with its most common genes and DNA. The sample records over 5,500 distinct CDR3 sequences, roughly 20% of which are singletons. The ten largest clones take up roughly 61% of the sample. The receptor source for this set is a human patient who had a liver transplant. Donor T cells from the graft may be present among the T cells after a transplant.

This clonotype was observed at least ten times. This rearrangement joins TRBV7-9 to TRBJ1-1; D gene uncertain. Germline V gene sequence: CDR1 SEHNR, CDR2 FQNEAQ (reference sequence). V was shortened by 5 bases and J by 5 bases, with 9 bases between the two germline ends. The CDR3 sequence is 12 residues long. The CDR3 sequence: CASSLSGTEAFF. DNA for the CDR3: TGTGCCAGCAGCCTAAGTGGAACTGAAGCTTTCTTT.

This clonotype rates as medium-sized. The chain carries TRBV29-1 and TRBJ1-1; TRBD1 is a possible D gene (5 bases). The V gene's germline CDR1 is SQVTM and CDR2 ANQGSEA. V lost 7 bases, J lost 1 base, and 13 bases lay in between. The CDR3 consists of 13 residues. The CDR3 region is CSAYYGGNTEAFF. In DNA form, the CDR3 reads TGCAGCGCCTACTACGGGGGGAACACTGAAGCTTTCTTT.

The gene calls are TRBV12-3 or TRBV12-4 and TRBJ1-2, with D perhaps matching TRBD1 (5 bases). The CDR3 loop spans 13 amino acids. Trimming left V 5 bases short and J 3 bases short, with 10 bases between. DNA of the CDR3: TGTGCCAGCAGTCCCGGGACCCACTATGGCTACACCTTC. Translated, it gives CASSPGTHYGYTF.

The rearrangement joins TRBV7-9 to TRBJ2-1, with D perhaps TRBD1 or TRBD2 (5 bases each). Germline assignment: CDR1 SEHNR and CDR2 FQNEAQ (reference sequence). The CDR3 is 17 residues long. The ends were cut back, 5 bases at V and 0 bases at J, with 17 bases in the middle. The CDR3 here is CASSPRRWGSSYNEQFF. For the CDR3, the DNA is TGTGCCAGCAGCCCCAGACGCTGGGGGAGCTCCTACAATGAGCAGTTCTTC.

This clonotype was counted many times. The chain combines TRBV5-4 with TRBJ1-4, with D tentatively TRBD1 (6 bases). The CDR3 covers 14 residues. Germline-derived CDR1 and CDR2 are SGHNT and YYREEE (reference sequence). The V and J ends lost 5 bases and 7 bases respectively, with 15 bases between them. DNA of the CDR3: TGTGCCAGCAGGCGGGCGGGGGGCGGTGAAAAACTGTTTTTT. Amino acids: CASRRAGGGEKLFF.

This clonotype qualifies as large. The chain has TRBV6-5 and TRBJ1-2; D perhaps matches TRBD1 (6 bases). The CDR3 sequence is 14 residues long. The germline gives CDR1 MNHEY, CDR2 SVGAGI. The V gene lost 6 bases and the J gene lost 4 bases, with 15 bases spanning the gap. The CDR3 here is CASSRDRCCYGYTF. CDR3 DNA sequence: TGTGCCAGCAGCCGCGACAGGTGCTGCTATGGCTACACCTTC.

At least ten counts were recorded for this clonotype. V usage is TRBV6-5 and J usage is TRBJ2-1; D perhaps matches TRBD2 (5 bases). Between the trimmed V and J ends, which lost 0 bases and 3 bases, there was a span of 9 bases. The CDR3 runs 15 residues. Germline loops: CDR1 MNHEY, CDR2 SVGAGI. In DNA, the CDR3 is TGTGCCAGCAGTTACTCGAGCGGCGGCTACAATGAGCAGTTCTTC. Its protein product is CASSYSSGGYNEQFF.

In its sample, this clonotype is medium-sized. The genes are TRBV6-5 and TRBJ2-1; TRBD2 aligns across 9 bases. The CDR3 extends over 15 amino acids. Germline CDR1 reads MNHEY; CDR2 reads SVGAGI. V lost 0 bases to trimming and J lost 8 bases; unmatched junction nucleotides: 5. The CDR3 sequence: CASSYSAGGIHEQFF. In DNA, the CDR3 is TGTGCCAGCAGTTACTCGGCGGGGGGGATCCATGAGCAGTTCTTC.

This clonotype has a count of ten or more. The V call is TRBV5-6, the J call TRBJ1-6; D ambiguous. V lost 3 bases, J lost 0 bases, and 7 bases lay in between. Germline lookup yields CDR1 SGHDT and CDR2 YYEEEE. The CDR3 spans 15 residues. CDR3 sequence: CASSSQSSYNSPLHF. The DNA for the CDR3 is TGTGCCAGCAGCTCACAGAGCTCCTATAATTCACCCCTCCACTTT.